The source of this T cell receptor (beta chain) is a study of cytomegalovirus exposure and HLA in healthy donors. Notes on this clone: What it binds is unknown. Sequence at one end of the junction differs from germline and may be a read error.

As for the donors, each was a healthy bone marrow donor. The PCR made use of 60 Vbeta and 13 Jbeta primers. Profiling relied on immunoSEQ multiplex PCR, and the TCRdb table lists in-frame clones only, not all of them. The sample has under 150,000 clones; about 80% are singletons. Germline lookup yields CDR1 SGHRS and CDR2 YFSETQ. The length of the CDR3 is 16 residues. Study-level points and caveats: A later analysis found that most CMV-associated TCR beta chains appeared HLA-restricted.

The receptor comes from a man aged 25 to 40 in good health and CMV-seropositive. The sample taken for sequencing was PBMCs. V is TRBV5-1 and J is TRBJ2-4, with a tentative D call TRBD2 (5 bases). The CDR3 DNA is TGCGCCAGCAGCCCTCCCGAGGGTTCACCCAAAAACAGTCAGTACTTC. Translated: CASSPPEGSPKNSQYF.